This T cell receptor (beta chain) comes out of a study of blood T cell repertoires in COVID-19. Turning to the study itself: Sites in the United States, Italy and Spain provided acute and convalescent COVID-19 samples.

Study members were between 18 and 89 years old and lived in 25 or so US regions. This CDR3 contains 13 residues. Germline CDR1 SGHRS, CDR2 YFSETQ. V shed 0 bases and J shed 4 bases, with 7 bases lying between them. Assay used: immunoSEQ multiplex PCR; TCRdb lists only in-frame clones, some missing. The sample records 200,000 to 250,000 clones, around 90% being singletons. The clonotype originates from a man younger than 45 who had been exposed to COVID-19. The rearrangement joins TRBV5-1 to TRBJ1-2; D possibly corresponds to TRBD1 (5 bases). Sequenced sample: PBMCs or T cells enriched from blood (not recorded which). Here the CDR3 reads CASSLDGGYGYTF. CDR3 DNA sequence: TGCGCCAGCAGCTTGGACGGGGGCTATGGCTACACCTTC.